This T cell receptor (beta chain) is from a study of blood T cell repertoires in COVID-19. Methods used by the authors: Estimation of nucleated cell counts was performed using reference gene primer amplification. The data were produced by immunoSEQ multiplex PCR, yet TCRdb's version contains in-frame clones alone and is incomplete. V and J calls and clone size follow that table, whereas D and trimming were derived from the DNA. The sample has about 130,000 clones, around nine tenths seen once; the top ten hold over 10%. Deletions cut 8 bases from V and 5 bases from J, with 13 bases between. Germline CDR1 is MNHNY and CDR2 is SVGAGI (reference sequence). CDR3 length: 14 residues.

What was sequenced was peripheral blood. The TCR sequence derives from a woman in her 70s with COVID-19, enrolled during active disease. The chain uses TRBV6-6 and TRBJ1-6; possibly TRBD1 for D (5 bases). The DNA of the CDR3 is TGTGCCAGCGGAAGGGGTCTTAATAATTCACCCCTCCACTTT. Protein product: CASGRGLNNSPLHF.